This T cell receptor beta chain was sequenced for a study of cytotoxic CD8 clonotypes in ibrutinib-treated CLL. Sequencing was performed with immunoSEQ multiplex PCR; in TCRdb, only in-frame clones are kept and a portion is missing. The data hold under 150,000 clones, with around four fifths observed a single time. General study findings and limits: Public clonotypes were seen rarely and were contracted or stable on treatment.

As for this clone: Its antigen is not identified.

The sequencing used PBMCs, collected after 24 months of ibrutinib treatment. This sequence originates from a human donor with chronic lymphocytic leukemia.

This CDR3 reads CASSQTGLEKLFF. The CDR3 region has the DNA TGTGCCAGCAGCCAGACAGGGTTGGAAAAACTGTTTTTT. This rearrangement joins TRBV6-1 to TRBJ1-4; 7 positions agree with TRBD1. The CDR3 consists of 13 residues. The trim removed 6 bases at V and 8 bases at J, leaving 6 bases unmatched. Germline V gene lookup returns CDR1 MNHNS and CDR2 SASEGT.